The present T cell receptor (beta chain) was sequenced within a study of blood T cell repertoires in COVID-19. Background on the study: The analysed material was cDNA or gDNA that came from T cells, B-cell-depleted T cells, or PBMCs.

This CDR3 spans 15 amino acids. In germline, CDR1 is SGDLS, CDR2 YYNGEE. Trimming cost V 2 bases and J 4 bases; bases outside gene matches: 3. TCRdb's copy holds only in-frame clones and misses some; the assay was immunoSEQ multiplex PCR. The sample includes around 250,000 clones, around 90% of them seen just once. J is TRBJ2-7 and V is TRBV9; 13 bases match TRBD2. The sequencing sample was made of PBMCs or T cells enriched from blood (not recorded which). This receptor was taken from a man aged 40-49 years who had been exposed to COVID-19. The CDR3 DNA sequence: TGTGCCAGCAGCGTCGGGACTAGCGGGGTATACGAGCAGTACTTC. Amino acid sequence: CASSVGTSGVYEQYF.